These 31 T cell receptor beta chains share one sample of origin, sequenced in a study of blood T cell repertoires in COVID-19 (dated by TCRdb to about 2020). The receptor library was made with the immunoSEQ multiplex PCR assay. This immuneACCESS table, as held by TCRdb, lists in-frame sequences with V and J called but not all clones. Of the missing ones, under half trace to an unresolved V gene in checked studies; the others have no known cause. Recorded for this sample are about 75,000 clones; 85% to 90% of them occurred a single time. In total, the top ten clones hold about 20% of the sample. Sequenced material: peripheral blood. The receptors here all came from a human donor in a cohort sampled during active COVID-19.

This clone was detected only a few times. The V call is TRBV7-2, the J call TRBJ2-5; TRBD2 agrees at 7 bases. CDR1 SGHTA and CDR2 FQGNSA come from the germline V gene. J was trimmed by 7 bases and V by 1 base; bases with no gene match: 9. CDR3 length: 15 amino acids. CDR3 residues: CASSLGFSGSVTQYF. CDR3 nucleotides: TGTGCCAGCAGCTTAGGGTTTAGCGGGTCCGTGACCCAGTACTTC.

This clone occurred once. The rearrangement joins TRBV18 to TRBJ2-3; D is unclear. The CDR3 is 14 residues long. CDR1 KGHSH and CDR2 LQKENI come from the germline V gene. The ends were cut back, 7 bases at V and 1 base at J, with 12 bases in the middle. The CDR3 nucleotides read TGTGCCAGCTTTGTTGAAGAGCGCACAGATACGCAGTATTTT. It encodes CASFVEERTDTQYF.

The chain has TRBV2 and TRBJ1-4, with TRBD1 matching 7 bases. The CDR3 runs to 14 residues. Losses at the gene ends were 6 bases for V and 4 bases for J; bases not matched to a gene: 5. Germline V gene data show CDR1 as SNHLY and CDR2 as FYNNEI. DNA of the CDR3: TGTGCCAGCAGGGGACAGACGTATAATGAAAAACTGTTTTTT. Its protein product is CASRGQTYNEKLFF.

The chain has TRBV2 and TRBJ1-3; the match to TRBD1 covers 9 bases. The CDR3 sequence is 15 residues long. Germline assignment: CDR1 SNHLY and CDR2 FYNNEI. The V segment lost 8 bases and the J segment 1 base; nucleotides outside the gene matches: 6. In DNA, the CDR3 is TGTGCCAGCGGAGGACAGGGGATTTCTGGAAACACCATATATTTT. Its protein product is CASGGQGISGNTIYF.

The CDR3: CASKTGGSYNEQFF. The CDR3 DNA sequence: TGTGCCAGCAAGACAGGGGGCTCCTACAATGAGCAGTTCTTC. The rearrangement uses TRBV6-5 and TRBJ2-1, with 9 nucleotides matching TRBD1. The CDR3 contains 14 residues. The germline gives CDR1 MNHEY, CDR2 SVGAGI. Losses at the gene ends were 7 bases for V and 0 bases for J; bases not matched to a gene: 1.

The V gene is TRBV4-3, the J gene TRBJ2-2, with 8 bases lining up with TRBD1. CDR3 length equals 17 residues. After removal of 3 bases from V and 7 bases from J, the junction contained 13 bases not matched to a gene. CDR1 is LGHNA, CDR2 YSLEER, per germline. The CDR3 spells CASSHLTGAGLVGELFF. Written as DNA, the CDR3 is TGCGCCAGCAGCCACTTGACAGGGGCAGGTTTGGTCGGGGAGCTGTTTTTT.

The V gene is TRBV6-6, the J gene TRBJ1-2, with D possibly being TRBD1 (5 bases). Germline V gene lookup returns CDR1 MNHNY and CDR2 SVGAGI (reference sequence). The CDR3 runs 15 residues. Deletions cut 7 bases from V and 5 bases from J, with 20 bases between. CDR3 loop: CASTQTGQGGYGYTF. CDR3 bases: TGTGCCAGCACCCAAACGGGCCAGGGAGGGTATGGCTACACCTTC.

This CDR3 is CASSLAPGNGYTF. The DNA of the CDR3 is TGCGCCAGCAGCTTGGCTCCCGGGAATGGCTACACCTTC. This rearrangement joins TRBV5-1 to TRBJ1-2, with D unresolved. V gave up 0 bases and J gave up 6 bases, with 9 bases separating them. The germline V gene has CDR1 SGHRS and CDR2 YFSETQ. This CDR3 is 13 amino acids long.

The J gene is TRBJ2-4, the V gene TRBV4-1, with 7 nucleotides matching TRBD1. Unmatched junction bases numbered 6, after V lost 4 bases and J lost 0 bases. Per germline, CDR1 MGHRA and CDR2 YSYEKL. The CDR3 totals 16 residues. The CDR3 sequence: CASSLGTAIAKNIQYF. In DNA form, the CDR3 reads TGCGCCAGCAGCCTTGGGACAGCGATAGCCAAAAACATTCAGTACTTC.

The chain employs TRBV2 and TRBJ2-7; D is possibly TRBD2 (6 bases). The CDR3 is 13 residues long. Germline V gives CDR1 SNHLY, CDR2 FYNNEI. Trimming cost V 5 bases and J 2 bases, with 10 bases left between them. CDR3 sequence reads: CASSRDWAYEQYF. The CDR3 DNA sequence: TGTGCCAGCAGTAGGGACTGGGCCTACGAGCAGTACTTC. The full variable domain, with the rest looked up from reference TRBV2 and TRBJ2-7, is EPEVTQTPSHQVTQMGQEVILRCVPISNHLYFYWYRQILGQKVEFLVSFYNNEISEKSEIFDDQFSVERPDGSNFTLKIRSTKLEDSAMYFCASSRDWAYEQYFGPGTRLTVT.

This chain links TRBV6-5 with TRBJ2-7; TRBD2 aligns across 7 bases. This CDR3 has 14 residues. Germline V gives CDR1 MNHEY, CDR2 SVGAGI. Trimming at V came to 4 bases and at J to 5 bases, leaving 8 bases not matched to a gene. As DNA, the CDR3 is TGTGCCAGCAGTTTCGGAGGGGACTACGACGAGCAGTACTTC. It is translated as CASSFGGDYDEQYF.

The chain combines TRBV6-6 with TRBJ2-2, with no clear D. V lost 5 bases to trimming and J lost 3 bases, with 13 bases between them. Germline V gene data show CDR1 as MNHNY and CDR2 as SVGAGI (reference sequence). This CDR3 spans 15 amino acids. Here the CDR3 reads CASSPRVGDTGELFF. CDR3 coding DNA: TGTGCCAGCAGTCCACGGGTTGGAGACACCGGGGAGCTGTTTTTT.

This chain connects TRBV5-1 to TRBJ2-1; 10 positions agree with TRBD2. The trim removed 2 bases at V and 0 bases at J, leaving 11 bases unmatched. The CDR3 spans 19 residues. Germline CDR1 SGHRS, CDR2 YFSETQ. This CDR3 is CASSFLGLAEQSSYNEQFF. The CDR3 DNA is TGCGCCAGCAGCTTCCTAGGACTAGCGGAACAGAGCTCCTACAATGAGCAGTTCTTC.

This clone came up once. This chain joins TRBV7-7 and TRBJ2-1, with 11 nucleotides matching TRBD2. This CDR3 contains 16 residues. Per the germline V gene, CDR1 is SSHAT and CDR2 is FNYEAQ (reference sequence). V dropped 5 bases and J dropped 4; count of bases not matched to a gene: 7. This CDR3 reads CASSDRWTSGYNEQFF. The CDR3 DNA reads TGTGCCAGCAGCGATCGTTGGACTAGCGGGTACAATGAGCAGTTCTTC.

The rearrangement uses TRBV24-1 and TRBJ1-6; 8 positions agree with TRBD1. Unmatched junction bases numbered 26, after V lost 5 bases and J lost 9 bases. The germline V gene encodes CDR1 KGHDR and CDR2 SFDVKD. This CDR3 is 21 amino acids long. Written as DNA, the CDR3 is TGTGCCACCAGTGCTTCCCTAGGAGACAGGGGCGAAACTGGGTCAATTTCACCCCTCCACTTT. Amino acid sequence: CATSASLGDRGETGSISPLHF.

V gene TRBV11-2 combines with J gene TRBJ1-2, with a weak D call TRBD1 (5 bases). Between the trimmed V and J ends, which lost 3 bases and 4 bases, there was a span of 21 bases. There are 17 residues in the CDR3. Germline-derived CDR1 and CDR2 are SGHAT and FQNNGV. CDR3 bases: TGTGCCAGCAGCTTGGAACCTTGGGGGGTGCAGGCCTATGGCTACACCTTC. Its translation: CASSLEPWGVQAYGYTF.

V gene TRBV6-5 combines with J gene TRBJ2-7; tentative D call: TRBD2 (7 bases). The CDR3 extends over 12 amino acids. V was trimmed by 6 bases and J by 6 bases, leaving 12 bases between them. The germline V gene encodes CDR1 MNHEY and CDR2 SVGAGI. CDR3 coding DNA: TGTGCCAGCAGGATGGGGGGGCCCGAGCAGTACTTC. This translates into CASRMGGPEQYF.

The chain has TRBV6-2 or TRBV6-3 and TRBJ1-5, with TRBD1 as a possible D gene (6 bases). The CDR3 totals 16 residues. V was shortened by 5 bases and J by 0 bases, with 14 bases between the two germline ends. Germline V lookup: CDR1 MNHEY, CDR2 SVGEGT. This CDR3 reads CASSTGQRYSNQPQHF. The CDR3 DNA reads TGTGCCAGCAGTACAGGACAGCGATATAGCAATCAGCCCCAGCATTTT.

The rearrangement uses TRBV27 and TRBJ2-4; unclear D gene. Germline V gene data show CDR1 as MNHEY and CDR2 as SMNVEV (reference sequence). V lost 5 bases and J lost 0, with 11 bases in between. The CDR3 is 15 amino acids. CDR3 sequence: CASSVQSTAKNIQYF. CDR3 DNA: TGTGCCAGCAGTGTACAGAGTACAGCCAAAAACATTCAGTACTTC.

CDR3: CASSVQPGNEQFF. In DNA, the CDR3 is TGTGCCAGCAGCGTACAGCCGGGGAATGAGCAGTTCTTC. The chain combines TRBV9 with TRBJ2-1, with D perhaps matching TRBD2 (5 bases). The germline V gene encodes CDR1 SGDLS and CDR2 YYNGEE. The CDR3 covers 13 residues. V lost 1 base, J lost 7 bases, and 9 bases lay in between.

V gene TRBV9 combines with J gene TRBJ2-7; 8 bases match TRBD2. Germline CDR1 and CDR2: SGDLS and YYNGEE. This CDR3 is built from 14 residues. The V and J ends lost 5 bases and 2 bases, in that order; junction bases with no gene match: 6. CDR3 sequence reads: CASSGSGSPYEQYF. CDR3 coding DNA: TGTGCCAGCAGTGGAAGCGGGAGCCCCTACGAGCAGTACTTC.

The chain links TRBV15 to TRBJ2-3, with 8 nucleotides matching TRBD1. The CDR3 has 17 residues. The V gene end was trimmed by 4 bases and the J gene end by 4 bases; junction bases not matched to a gene: 13. Germline V gene data show CDR1 as LNHNV and CDR2 as YYDKDF (reference sequence). This CDR3 is CATSTDFVDRGADTQYF. Here the CDR3 DNA reads TGTGCCACCAGCACAGACTTTGTTGACAGGGGTGCAGATACGCAGTATTTT.

This clone was seen a handful of times. This sequence joins TRBV6-4 and TRBJ2-7; maybe TRBD2 (5 bases). Germline CDR1 reads MRHNA; CDR2 reads SNTAGT. The CDR3 contains 18 residues. The V end was cut by 2 bases, the J end by 5 bases, with 25 bases between. CDR3 protein: CASSDRLPPSFLCNEQYF. The CDR3 nucleotides read TGTGCCAGCAGTGACAGACTTCCTCCTAGCTTCTTGTGTAACGAGCAGTACTTC.

This clone is a singleton in its sample. This chain joins TRBV5-6 and TRBJ2-7; 9 nucleotides match TRBD1. V lost 4 bases and J lost 3; bases outside the gene matches: 5. CDR1 and CDR2 (germline): SGHDT, YYEEEE. The CDR3 spans 14 residues. The CDR3 nucleotides are TGTGCCAGCAGCGGAAACAGGGGGCGCTACGAGCAGTACTTC. The encoded protein is CASSGNRGRYEQYF.

The gene calls are TRBV6-6 and TRBJ2-7; 8 positions match TRBD2. The germline gives CDR1 MNHNY, CDR2 SVGAGI (reference sequence). J lost 5 bases, V lost 0 bases, and 9 bases had no gene match. The CDR3 totals 16 residues. The CDR3 protein is CASSYSSGAGGDEQYF. The CDR3 bases are TGTGCCAGCAGTTACTCGAGCGGGGCGGGGGGAGACGAGCAGTACTTC.

The CDR3 sequence is CASSPAGQMAQPQHF. DNA for the CDR3: TGTGCCAGCTCACCGGCGGGACAGATGGCTCAGCCCCAGCATTTT. This chain connects TRBV18 to TRBJ1-5; 7 bases line up with TRBD1. The CDR3 contains 15 residues. From germline, CDR1 is KGHSH and CDR2 LQKENI. After removal of 3 bases from V and 6 bases from J, the junction contained 8 bases not matched to a gene.

The chain links TRBV12-3 or TRBV12-4 to TRBJ2-7; TRBD1 is a possible D gene (5 bases). The V gene lost 4 bases and the J gene lost 4 bases, with 11 bases spanning the gap. The CDR3 has 13 residues. CDR3 protein: CASSSGNLYEQYF. As DNA, the CDR3 is TGTGCCAGCAGTTCAGGGAATCTATACGAGCAGTACTTC.

This chain joins TRBV2 and TRBJ2-2, with 10 positions matching TRBD1. The CDR3 length is 15 residues. CDR1 is SNHLY, CDR2 FYNNEI, per germline. The junction had 4 bases not matched to a gene; V was cut back by 6 bases and J by 3 bases. The CDR3 coding sequence is TGTGCCAGCAGAAGACAGGGGGCGGACACCGGGGAGCTGTTTTTT. Protein: CASRRQGADTGELFF.

The chain carries TRBV28 and TRBJ1-2; 7 bases are a match to TRBD1. Germline V gives CDR1 MDHEN, CDR2 SYDVKM. This CDR3 is built from 15 residues. The trim removed 10 bases at V and 0 bases at J, leaving 11 bases unmatched. In DNA, the CDR3 is TGTGCCATCCCAACGCGACAGGGCACTAACTATGGCTACACCTTC. This sequence encodes CAIPTRQGTNYGYTF.

This clone was observed a single time. V and J are TRBV24-1 and TRBJ2-3; 12 bases align to TRBD2. This CDR3 has 20 amino acids. Trimming took 7 bases from V and 4 from J; bases not matched to a gene: 20. Germline V gene data show CDR1 as KGHDR and CDR2 as SFDVKD. For the CDR3, the DNA is TGTGCCACCAGCGACCCTTCCCCCGGAACTAGCGGGGGGCCCGCAGATACGCAGTATTTT. Translated: CATSDPSPGTSGGPADTQYF.

This clone has more than one count but fewer than ten. The chain carries TRBV5-4 and TRBJ1-2, with unresolved D. The CDR3 is 13 residues long. The V end was cut by 8 bases, the J end by 6 bases, with 17 bases between. Germline V CDR1 and CDR2: SGHNT, YYREEE (reference sequence). The CDR3 DNA reads as TGTGCCAGTCAACCAAGCCCAGGTGATGGCTACACCTTC. It codes for CASQPSPGDGYTF.